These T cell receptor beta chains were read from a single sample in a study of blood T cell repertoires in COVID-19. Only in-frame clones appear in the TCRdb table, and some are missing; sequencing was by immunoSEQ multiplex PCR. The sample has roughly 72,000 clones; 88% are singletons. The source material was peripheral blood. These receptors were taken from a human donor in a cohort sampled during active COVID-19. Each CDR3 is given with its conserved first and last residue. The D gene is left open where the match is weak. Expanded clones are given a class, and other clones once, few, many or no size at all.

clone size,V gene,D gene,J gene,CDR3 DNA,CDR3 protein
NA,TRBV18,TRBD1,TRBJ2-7,TGTGCCAGCTCCCCCAATCCGGGACAGGTGACGCAGTACTTC,CASSPNPGQVTQYF
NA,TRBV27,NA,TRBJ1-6,TGTGCCAGCAGTTTGAGGCCTTATAATTCACCCCTCCACTTT,CASSLRPYNSPLHF
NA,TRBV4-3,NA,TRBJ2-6,TGCGCCAGCAGCCCCCGGTTCTCTGGGGCCAACGTCCTGACTTTC,CASSPRFSGANVLTF
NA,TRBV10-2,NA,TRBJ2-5,TGCGCCAGCAGAAGACTAGACACGACTTCGGGGGAGACCCAGTACTTC,CASRRLDTTSGETQYF
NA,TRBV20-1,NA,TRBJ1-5,TGCAGTGCTAGTAGAGGGCCGAAGAATCAGCCCCAGCATTTT,CSASRGPKNQPQHF
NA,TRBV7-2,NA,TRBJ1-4,TGTGCCAGCAGCTTAACCCCAATCCGGGAAAAACTGTTTTTT,CASSLTPIREKLFF
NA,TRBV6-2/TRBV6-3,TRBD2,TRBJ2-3,TGTGCCAGCAGTGGACGACTAGCGGGAGCTTTAGATACGCAGTATTTT,CASSGRLAGALDTQYF
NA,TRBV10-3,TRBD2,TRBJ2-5,TGTGCCATCAAGCAAGCGGGAGAAGAGACCCAGTACTTC,CAIKQAGEETQYF
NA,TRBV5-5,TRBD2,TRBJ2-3,TGTGCCAGCAGCGGCTTACTAGCGCTGACTAGCACAGATACGCAGTATTTT,CASSGLLALTSTDTQYF
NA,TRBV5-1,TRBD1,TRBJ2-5,TGCGCCAGCAGCACTGGACAGGGGAGAGAGACCCAGTACTTC,CASSTGQGRETQYF
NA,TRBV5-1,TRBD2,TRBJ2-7,TGCGCCAGCAGCTTGGCCGGGAGGGCCTACGAGCAGTACTTC,CASSLAGRAYEQYF
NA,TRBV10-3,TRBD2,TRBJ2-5,TGTGCCATCAGTGAGGCGGGGGGCCTTCAAGAGACCCAGTACTTC,CAISEAGGLQETQYF
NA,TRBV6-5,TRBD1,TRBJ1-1,TGTGCCAGCAGTTCCAATCAGGGGGCTCCGAACACTGAAGCTTTCTTT,CASSSNQGAPNTEAFF
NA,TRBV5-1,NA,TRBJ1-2,TGCGCCAGCAGCTTGGCCCGGCAGGGGAATGGCTACACCTTC,CASSLARQGNGYTF
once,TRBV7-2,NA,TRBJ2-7,TGTGCCAGCAGCCTCGGAGGTGCATCATCCGAGCAGTACTTC,CASSLGGASSEQYF
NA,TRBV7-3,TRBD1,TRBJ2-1,TGTGCCAGCAGCTCGACAGGGTCGTTTAATGAGCAGTTCTTC,CASSSTGSFNEQFF
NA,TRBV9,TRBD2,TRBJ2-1,TGTGCCAGCAGCGCCCCGACTAGCGGGAAAACCTACAATGAGCAGTTCTTC,CASSAPTSGKTYNEQFF
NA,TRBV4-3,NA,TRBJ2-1,TGCGCCAGCAGCCCTACTACGGTCAATGAGCAGTTCTTC,CASSPTTVNEQFF
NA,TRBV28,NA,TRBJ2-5,TGTGCCAGCAGTCCCCGGGGGACTGCGACTGGGACCCAGTACTTC,CASSPRGTATGTQYF
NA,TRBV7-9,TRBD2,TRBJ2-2,TGTGCCAGCAGCTCTACTAGCGGGGGATCCGGGGAGCTGTTTTTT,CASSSTSGGSGELFF
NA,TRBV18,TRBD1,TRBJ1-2,TGTGCCAGCTCACCTTGGGCAGGGGGATTTAACGGCTACACCTTC,CASSPWAGGFNGYTF
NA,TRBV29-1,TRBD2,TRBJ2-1,TGCAGCGTTGTAACGGGCGGGGGGATCTACAATGAGCAGTTCTTC,CSVVTGGGIYNEQFF
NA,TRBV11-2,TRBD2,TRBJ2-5,TGTGCCAGCAGCTTGGCTAGCGGGGGTTATGAGACCCAGTACTTC,CASSLASGGYETQYF
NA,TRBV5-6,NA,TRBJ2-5,TGTGCCAGCAGCTTGGGGACAGAAGAGACCCAGTACTTC,CASSLGTEETQYF
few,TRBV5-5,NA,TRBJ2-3,TGTGCCAGCAGCTTGGAGAGGAGAACTAGCACAGATACGCAGTATTTT,CASSLERRTSTDTQYF
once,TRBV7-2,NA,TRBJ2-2,TGTGCCAGCAGCTCGAGAGGGTCGAGCGCCGGGGAGCTGTTTTTT,CASSSRGSSAGELFF
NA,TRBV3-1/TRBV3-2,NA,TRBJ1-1,TGTGCCAGCTCCTCTTTCCCGGGAGGGGGGCCTGAAGCTTTCTTT,CASSSFPGGGPEAFF
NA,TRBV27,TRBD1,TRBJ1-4,TGTGCCAGCAGTCCACTAGGGACAGGGAATGAAAAACTGTTTTTT,CASSPLGTGNEKLFF
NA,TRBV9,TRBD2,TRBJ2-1,TGTGCCAGCAGCGTCGGTAGCGGGGTGGGTTACAATGAGCAGTTCTTC,CASSVGSGVGYNEQFF
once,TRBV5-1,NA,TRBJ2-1,TGCGCCAGCAGCTTGGACGGGGACTCCTACAATGAGCAGTTCTTC,CASSLDGDSYNEQFF
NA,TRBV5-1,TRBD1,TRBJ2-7,TGCGCCAGCCGACAACCGGGACAGGGTGCCTACGAGCAGTACTTC,CASRQPGQGAYEQYF
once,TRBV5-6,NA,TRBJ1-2,TGTGCCAGCCGGGGGGCTCTCCGGTATGGCTACACCTTC,CASRGALRYGYTF
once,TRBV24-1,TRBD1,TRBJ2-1,TGTGCCACCAGTGATCCTTCGACAGGGGGGTACAATGAGCAGTTCTTC,CATSDPSTGGYNEQFF
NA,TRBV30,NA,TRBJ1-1,TGTGCCTGGAGTGTACTTTCTGAAGCTTTCTTT,CAWSVLSEAFF
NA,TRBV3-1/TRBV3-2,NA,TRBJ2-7,TGTGCCAGCAGCCACGGTGGGCCGAACGAGCAGTACTTC,CASSHGGPNEQYF
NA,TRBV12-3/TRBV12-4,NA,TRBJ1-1,TGTGCCAGCAGTTTCAGGGGCACTGAAGCTTTCTTT,CASSFRGTEAFF
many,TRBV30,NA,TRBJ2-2,TGTGCCTGGAGGTCAAGCCGGTCGGACACCGGGGAGCTGTTTTTT,CAWRSSRSDTGELFF
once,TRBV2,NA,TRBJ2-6,TGTGCCAGCAGTTACAGCAGCTCTGGGGCCAACGTCCTGACTTTC,CASSYSSSGANVLTF
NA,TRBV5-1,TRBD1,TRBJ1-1,TGCGCCAGCAGCCATCCGGGACAGGGTGTGAGAGGAACTGAAGCTTTCTTT,CASSHPGQGVRGTEAFF
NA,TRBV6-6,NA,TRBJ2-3,TGTGCCAGCAGTTCAACTAGCACAGATACGCAGTATTTT,CASSSTSTDTQYF
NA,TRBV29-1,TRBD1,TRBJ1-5,TGCAGCGTCGGCCTCGGACAGGGATACAATCAGCCCCAGCATTTT,CSVGLGQGYNQPQHF